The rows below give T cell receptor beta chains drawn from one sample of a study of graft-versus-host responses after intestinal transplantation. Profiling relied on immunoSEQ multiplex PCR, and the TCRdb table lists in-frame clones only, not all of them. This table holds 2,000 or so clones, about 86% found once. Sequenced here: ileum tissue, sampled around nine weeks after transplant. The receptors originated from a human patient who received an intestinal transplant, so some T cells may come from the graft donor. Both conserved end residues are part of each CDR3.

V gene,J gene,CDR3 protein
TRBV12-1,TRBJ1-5,CASSPLDRGQGVSNQPQHF
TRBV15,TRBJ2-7,CATSRDSGLSYEQYF
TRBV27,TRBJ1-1,CASSFSAGREAFF
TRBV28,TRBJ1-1,CASRGAGTLLYEAFF
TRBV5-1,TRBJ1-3,CASNSGTGVGNTIYF
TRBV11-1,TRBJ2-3,CASSFPWDRSPDTQYF
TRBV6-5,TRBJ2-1,CASSYHGQGPYNEQFF
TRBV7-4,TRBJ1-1,CASQSINTEAFF
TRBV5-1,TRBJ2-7,CASSFSVPPYEQYF
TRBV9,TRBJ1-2,CASSAATASYGYTF
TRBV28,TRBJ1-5,CASSLYQEDQPQHF
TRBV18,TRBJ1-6,CASSPDHYNSPLHF
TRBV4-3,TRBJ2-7,CATGKQAGDHEQYF
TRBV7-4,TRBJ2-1,CASSPAATSGNEQFF
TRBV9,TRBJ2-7,CASSISGGDYEQYF
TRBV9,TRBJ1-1,CASSVTPSRGSITEAFF
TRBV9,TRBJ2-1,CASSVRGEGYNEQFF
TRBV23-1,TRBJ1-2,CARGETSLDRDPGYTF
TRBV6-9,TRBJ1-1,CASSYFGNTEAFF
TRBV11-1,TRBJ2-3,CASSFVYPEWDAQYF
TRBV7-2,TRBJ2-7,CASSRDRGRENEQYF
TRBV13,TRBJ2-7,CASSLSDSGALSYEQYF
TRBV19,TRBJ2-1,CASSIESSGSNEQFF
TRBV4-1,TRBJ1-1,CASQVPGRYTEAFF
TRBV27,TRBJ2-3,CASMDVAGRDTQYF
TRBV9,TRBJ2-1,CASSVEVRGGIFF
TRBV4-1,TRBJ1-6,CASSQVTGALPLHF
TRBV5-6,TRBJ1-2,CASSLDPPPLNYGYTF
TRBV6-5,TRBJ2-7,CASSLQTSGICEQYF
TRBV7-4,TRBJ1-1,CASSLRGNTEAFF
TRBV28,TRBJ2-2,CASSRIPRTGAYTGELFF
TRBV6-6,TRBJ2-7,CARSLITNEQYF
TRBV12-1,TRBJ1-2,CASSFREMGRYFEVYGYTF
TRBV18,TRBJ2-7,CASSPPQGSGYEQYF
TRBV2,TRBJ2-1,CASTAGGPVYNEQFF
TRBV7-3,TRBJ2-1,CASSLHPWGGTNAGNEQFF
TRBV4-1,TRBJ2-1,CASSQDAVFVRDYYNEQFF
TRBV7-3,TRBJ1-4,CASSLGGGEKLFF
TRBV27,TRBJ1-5,CASSLVGPLGGWDQPQHF
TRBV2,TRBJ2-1,CASRSGGGAYNEQFF
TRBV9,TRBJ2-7,CASSPTGGNSYEQYF
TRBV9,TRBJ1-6,CASSVGDNSPLHF
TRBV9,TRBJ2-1,CVSSVAPFSLAGSNEQFF
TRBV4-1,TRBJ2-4,CASSRGQGVHIQYF
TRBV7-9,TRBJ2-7,CASSPGWGSTYEQYF
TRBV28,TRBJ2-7,CASSSWGYEQYF
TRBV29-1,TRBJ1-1,CSVEENTEAFF